What follows are 11 T cell receptor beta chains derived from one specimen sequenced in a study of T cell responses to AZD1222 COVID-19 vaccine (dated by TCRdb to the early 2020s). The time point label of this sample denotes: about 28 days (+/-7) after the second vaccine dose. Receptors were amplified or captured by the immunoSEQ multiplex PCR assay. TCRdb mirrors the immuneACCESS table, restricted to in-frame sequences. Some clones are absent from its copies; in checked studies, under half trace to an unresolved V gene, and the reason for the others is unknown. The sample profile shows about 180,000 clones; about 90% of them were found once. Jointly, the top ten make up approximately 10% of the sample. The specimen comprised peripheral blood, sampled 28 days after the second AZD1222 dose. All receptors derive from an adult who received the AZD1222 COVID-19 vaccine.

The chain joins TRBV4-3 to TRBJ2-7; D is possibly TRBD1 (5 bases). Germline CDR1 LGHNA, CDR2 YSLEER. The CDR3 covers 15 residues. Trimming removed 0 bases from V and 2 bases from J, with 11 bases in between. The chain's CDR3 is CASSQDQGGTYEQYF. The CDR3 coding sequence is TGCGCCAGCAGCCAAGATCAGGGTGGGACCTACGAGCAGTACTTC.

The J gene is TRBJ2-1, the V gene TRBV6-5; 9 bases match TRBD1. The germline gives CDR1 MNHEY, CDR2 SVGAGI. This CDR3 is built from 15 residues. The J segment lost 2 bases and the V segment lost 2 bases, leaving 1 base of the junction unmatched. CDR3 region: CASSYRDRAYNEQFF. In DNA form, the CDR3 reads TGTGCCAGCAGTTACCGGGACAGGGCCTACAATGAGCAGTTCTTC.

V and J are TRBV5-1 and TRBJ1-4; TRBD1 matches 7 bases. The V gene end was trimmed by 3 bases and the J gene end by 7 bases; junction bases not matched to a gene: 6. This CDR3 has 14 amino acids. The germline CDR1 and CDR2 sequences are SGHRS and YFSETQ. CDR3 protein: CASSYGQAGEKLFF. The CDR3 DNA sequence: TGCGCCAGCAGCTACGGACAGGCGGGTGAAAAACTGTTTTTT.

The chain is built from TRBV9 and TRBJ2-7; tentatively, D is TRBD1 or TRBD2 (5 bases each). Per germline, CDR1 SGDLS and CDR2 YYNGEE. The CDR3 length is 15 residues. The ends were cut back, 0 bases at V and 5 bases at J, with 15 bases in the middle. The CDR3 loop reads CASSVGGYAGDEQYF. CDR3 sequence (DNA): TGTGCCAGCAGCGTAGGGGGGTACGCAGGCGACGAGCAGTACTTC.

The rearrangement links TRBV2 to TRBJ2-7; no firm D call. The germline V and J ends were trimmed by 1 base and 2 bases, with 12 bases remaining between them. Germline CDR1 SNHLY, CDR2 FYNNEI. This CDR3 region has 15 residues. CDR3 amino acids: CASSEGSLIAYEQYF. CDR3 sequence (DNA): TGTGCCAGCAGTGAAGGCTCCCTTATTGCCTACGAGCAGTACTTC.

J is TRBJ2-5 and V is TRBV30; either TRBD1 or TRBD2 may fit D (5 bases each). CDR1 is GTSNPN and CDR2 is SVGIG in the germline V gene (reference sequence). The CDR3 loop spans 14 amino acids. V dropped 2 bases and J dropped 2 bases, with 12 bases sitting between them. The CDR3 sequence: CAWSNGWGQETQYF. In nucleotides, the CDR3 is TGTGCCTGGAGTAATGGTTGGGGGCAAGAGACCCAGTACTTC.

The V and J genes are TRBV5-4 and TRBJ1-6; 7 bases line up with TRBD1. The CDR3 has 16 residues. Germline values: CDR1 SGHNT, CDR2 YYREEE (reference sequence). V lost 2 bases to trimming and J lost 6 bases; unmatched junction nucleotides: 8. The CDR3 protein is CASSFEAGQRNSPLHF. CDR3 coding DNA: TGTGCCAGCAGCTTTGAGGCGGGACAGCGTAATTCACCCCTCCACTTT.

The chain uses TRBV27 and TRBJ2-1; 10 nucleotides align to TRBD2. This CDR3 is 20 amino acids long. Germline V gives CDR1 MNHEY, CDR2 SMNVEV (reference sequence). J was trimmed by 3 bases and V by 0 bases; bases with no gene match: 14. CDR3 DNA sequence: TGTGCCAGCAGTTTATCGGCTAGCGGGGGCCGGCTAGGGTTCTACAATGAGCAGTTCTTC. Translation: CASSLSASGGRLGFYNEQFF.

This clone came up a few times. The chain couples TRBV9 to TRBJ2-5; D assignment may be TRBD1 or TRBD2 (5 bases each). CDR3 length equals 15 residues. Germline V gene data show CDR1 as SGDLS and CDR2 as YYNGEE. Trimming removed 3 bases from V and 1 base from J, with 13 bases in between. In nucleotides, the CDR3 is TGTGCCAGCAGCGGATCGGGACGGCCCCAAGAGACCCAGTACTTC. Protein: CASSGSGRPQETQYF.

The chain joins TRBV4-1 to TRBJ2-1, with 9 bases aligning to TRBD2. The ends lost 0 bases at V and 6 bases at J; junction bases unmatched: 6. The CDR3 has 16 amino acids. The germline V gene encodes CDR1 MGHRA and CDR2 YSYEKL. The CDR3 DNA reads as TGCGCCAGCAGCCAAGAACGGCTAGCGGGGCCCAATGAGCAGTTCTTC. Protein product: CASSQERLAGPNEQFF.

This clone was found once. The gene calls are TRBV6-2 or TRBV6-3 and TRBJ1-2; D gene uncertain. Trimming shortened V by 0 bases and J by 8 bases, and 16 bases separated the two germline ends. Germline values: CDR1 MNHEY, CDR2 SVGEGT. The CDR3 runs to 15 residues. CDR3 loop: CASSYSALLQTGYTF. CDR3 sequence (DNA): TGTGCCAGCAGTTACTCGGCGCTCCTTCAAACGGGCTACACCTTC.